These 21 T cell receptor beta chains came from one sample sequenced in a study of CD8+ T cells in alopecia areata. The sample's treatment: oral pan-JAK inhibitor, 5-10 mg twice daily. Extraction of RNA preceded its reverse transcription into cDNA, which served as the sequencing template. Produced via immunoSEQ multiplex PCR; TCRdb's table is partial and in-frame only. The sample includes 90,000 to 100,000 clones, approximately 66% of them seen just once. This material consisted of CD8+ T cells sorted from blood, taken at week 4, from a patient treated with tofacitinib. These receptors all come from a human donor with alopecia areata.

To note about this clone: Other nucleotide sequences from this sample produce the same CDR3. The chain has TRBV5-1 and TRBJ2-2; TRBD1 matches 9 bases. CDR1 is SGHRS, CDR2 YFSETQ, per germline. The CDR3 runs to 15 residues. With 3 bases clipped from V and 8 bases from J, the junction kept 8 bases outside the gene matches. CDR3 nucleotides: TGCGCCAGCAGCTCTCCGGGACAGGGATCTGGGGAGCTGTTTTTT. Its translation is CASSSPGQGSGELFF.

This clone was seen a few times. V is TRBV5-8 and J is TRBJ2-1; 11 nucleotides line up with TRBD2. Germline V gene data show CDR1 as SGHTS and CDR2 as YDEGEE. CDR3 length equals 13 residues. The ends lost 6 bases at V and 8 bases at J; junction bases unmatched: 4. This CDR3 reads CASNSGRGDEQFF. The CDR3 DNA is TGTGCCAGCAATAGCGGGAGGGGCGATGAGCAGTTCTTC. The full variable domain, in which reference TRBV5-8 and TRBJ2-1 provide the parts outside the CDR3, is EAGVTQSPTHLIKTRGQQATLRCSPISGHTSVYWYQQALGLGLQFLLWYDEGEERNRGNFPPRFSGRQFPNYSSELNVNALELEDSALYLCASNSGRGDEQFFGPGTRLTVL.

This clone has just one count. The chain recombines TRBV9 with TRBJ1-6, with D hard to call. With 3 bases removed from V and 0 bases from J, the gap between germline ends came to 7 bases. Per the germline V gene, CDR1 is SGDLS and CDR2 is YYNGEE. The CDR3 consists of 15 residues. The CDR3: CASSESSSYNSPLHF. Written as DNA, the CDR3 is TGTGCCAGCAGCGAATCAAGCTCCTATAATTCACCCCTCCACTTT.

CDR3 sequence reads: CASSYGARSYEQYF. The CDR3 bases are TGTGCCAGCAGTTACGGGGCGAGATCCTACGAGCAGTACTTC. This chain joins TRBV6-5 and TRBJ2-7; D perhaps matches TRBD1 (5 bases). V lost 2 bases and J 1 base, leaving 9 bases between the germline ends. Germline V gives CDR1 MNHEY, CDR2 SVGAGI. CDR3 length: 14 amino acids.

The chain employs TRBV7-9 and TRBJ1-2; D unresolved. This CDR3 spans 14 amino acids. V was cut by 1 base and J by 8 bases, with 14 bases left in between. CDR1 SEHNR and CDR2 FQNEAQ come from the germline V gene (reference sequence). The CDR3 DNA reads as TGTGCCAGCAGCTTAGTTTCGGCCGCTGGCGGCTACACCTTC. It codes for CASSLVSAAGGYTF.

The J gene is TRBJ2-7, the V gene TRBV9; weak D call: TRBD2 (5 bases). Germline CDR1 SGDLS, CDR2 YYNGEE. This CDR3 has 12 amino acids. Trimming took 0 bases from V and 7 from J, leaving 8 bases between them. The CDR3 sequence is CASSVGRGEQYF. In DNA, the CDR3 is TGTGCCAGCAGCGTAGGACGGGGAGAGCAGTACTTC.

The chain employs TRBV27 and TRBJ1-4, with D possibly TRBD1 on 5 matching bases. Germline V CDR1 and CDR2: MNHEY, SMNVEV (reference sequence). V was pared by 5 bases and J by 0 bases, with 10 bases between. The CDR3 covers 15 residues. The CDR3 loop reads CASSQGITTNEKLFF. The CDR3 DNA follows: TGTGCCAGCAGTCAGGGAATTACAACTAATGAAAAACTGTTTTTT.

In DNA, the CDR3 is TGTGCCAGCAGCTTAGAGGGGCAGGGGGGCAATGAGCAGTTCTTC. Its translation: CASSLEGQGGNEQFF. V and J are TRBV7-2 and TRBJ2-1; a possible D gene is TRBD1 (7 bases). The CDR3 length is 15 residues. Germline loops: CDR1 SGHTA, CDR2 FQGNSA. V dropped 1 base and J dropped 6 bases, with 13 bases sitting between them. Full variable domain (outside the CDR3, taken from reference TRBV7-2 and TRBJ2-1): GAGVSQSPSNKVTEKGKDVELRCDPISGHTALYWYRQSLGQGLEFLIYFQGNSAPDKSGLPSDRFSAERTGGSVSTLTIQRTQQEDSAVYLCASSLEGQGGNEQFFGPGTRLTVL.

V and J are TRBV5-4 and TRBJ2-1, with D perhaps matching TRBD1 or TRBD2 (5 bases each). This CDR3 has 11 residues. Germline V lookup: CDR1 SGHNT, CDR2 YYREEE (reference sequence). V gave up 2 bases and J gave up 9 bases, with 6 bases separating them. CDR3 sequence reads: CASSFGTEQFF. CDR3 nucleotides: TGTGCCAGCAGCTTCGGGACTGAGCAGTTCTTC. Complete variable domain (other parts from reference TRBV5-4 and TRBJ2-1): ETGVTQSPTHLIKTRGQQVTLRCSSQSGHNTVSWYQQALGQGPQFIFQYYREEENGRGNFPPRFSGLQFPNYSSELNVNALELDDSALYLCASSFGTEQFFGPGTRLTVL.

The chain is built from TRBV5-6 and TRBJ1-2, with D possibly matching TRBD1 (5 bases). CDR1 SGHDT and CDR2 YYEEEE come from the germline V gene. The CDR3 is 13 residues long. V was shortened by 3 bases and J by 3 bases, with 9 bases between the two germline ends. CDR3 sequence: CASSWGEYYGYTF. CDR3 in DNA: TGTGCCAGCAGCTGGGGGGAATACTATGGCTACACCTTC.

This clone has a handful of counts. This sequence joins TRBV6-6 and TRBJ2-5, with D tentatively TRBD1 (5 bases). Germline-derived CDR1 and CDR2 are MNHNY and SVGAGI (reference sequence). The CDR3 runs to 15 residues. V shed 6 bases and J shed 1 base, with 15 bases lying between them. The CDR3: CASSSDTEIQETQYF. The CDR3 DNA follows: TGTGCCAGCAGCTCGGACACCGAAATCCAAGAGACCCAGTACTTC.

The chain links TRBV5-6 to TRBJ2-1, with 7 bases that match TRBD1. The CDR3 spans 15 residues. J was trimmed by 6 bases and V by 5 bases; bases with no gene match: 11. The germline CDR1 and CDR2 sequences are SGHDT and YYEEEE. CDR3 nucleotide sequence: TGTGCCAGCAGAACGGGACAGCTCGAAGGCAATGAGCAGTTCTTC. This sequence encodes CASRTGQLEGNEQFF.

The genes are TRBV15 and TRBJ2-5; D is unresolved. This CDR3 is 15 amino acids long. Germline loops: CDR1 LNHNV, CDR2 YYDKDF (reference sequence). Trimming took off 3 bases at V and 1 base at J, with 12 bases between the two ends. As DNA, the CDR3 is TGTGCCACCAGCAGGGCCGTGCGATTCCAAGAGACCCAGTACTTC. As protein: CATSRAVRFQETQYF.

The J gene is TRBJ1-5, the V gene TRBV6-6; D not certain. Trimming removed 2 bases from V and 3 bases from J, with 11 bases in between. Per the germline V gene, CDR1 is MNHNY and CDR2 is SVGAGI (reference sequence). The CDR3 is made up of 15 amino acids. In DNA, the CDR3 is TGTGCCAGCAGTTACGGGCGGAAACCCAATCAGCCCCAGCATTTT. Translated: CASSYGRKPNQPQHF.

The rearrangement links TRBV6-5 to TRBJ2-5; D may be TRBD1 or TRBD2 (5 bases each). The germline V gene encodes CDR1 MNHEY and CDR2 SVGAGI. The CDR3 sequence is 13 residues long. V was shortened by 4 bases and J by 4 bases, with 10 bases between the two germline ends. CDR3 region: CASSWPGGETQYF. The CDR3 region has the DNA TGTGCCAGCAGTTGGCCTGGGGGAGAGACCCAGTACTTC.

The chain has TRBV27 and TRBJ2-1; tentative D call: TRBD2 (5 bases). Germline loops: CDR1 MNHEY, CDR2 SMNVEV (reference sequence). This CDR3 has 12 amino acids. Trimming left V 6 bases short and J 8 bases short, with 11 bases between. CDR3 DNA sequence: TGTGCCAGCAGCCGGGGTTTTGATGAGCAGTTCTTC. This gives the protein CASSRGFDEQFF.

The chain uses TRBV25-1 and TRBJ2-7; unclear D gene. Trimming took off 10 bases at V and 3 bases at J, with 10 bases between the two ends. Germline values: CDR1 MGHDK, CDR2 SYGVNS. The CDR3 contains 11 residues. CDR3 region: CATSSSYEQYF. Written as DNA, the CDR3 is TGTGCCACCTCGTCGAGCTACGAGCAGTACTTC.

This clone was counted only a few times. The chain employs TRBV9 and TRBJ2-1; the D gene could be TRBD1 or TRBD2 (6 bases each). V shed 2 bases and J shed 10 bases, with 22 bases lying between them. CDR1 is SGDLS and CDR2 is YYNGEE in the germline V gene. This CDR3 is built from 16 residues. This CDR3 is CASSVERLGGGREQFF. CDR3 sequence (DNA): TGTGCCAGCAGCGTCGAACGGTTGGGGGGCGGACGGGAGCAGTTCTTC.

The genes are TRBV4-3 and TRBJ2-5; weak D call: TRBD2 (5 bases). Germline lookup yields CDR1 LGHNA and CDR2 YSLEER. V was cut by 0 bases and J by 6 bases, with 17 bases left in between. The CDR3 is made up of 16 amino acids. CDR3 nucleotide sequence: TGCGCCAGCAGCCAAGATTGGCTAGCTAACTACCAGACCCAGTACTTC. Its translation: CASSQDWLANYQTQYF.

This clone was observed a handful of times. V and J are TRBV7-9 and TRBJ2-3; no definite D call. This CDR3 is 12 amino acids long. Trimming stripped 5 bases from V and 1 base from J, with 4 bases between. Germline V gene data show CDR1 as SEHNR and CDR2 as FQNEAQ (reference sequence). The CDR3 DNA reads TGTGCCAGCAGCGACGGCACAGATACGCAGTATTTT. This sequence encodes CASSDGTDTQYF.

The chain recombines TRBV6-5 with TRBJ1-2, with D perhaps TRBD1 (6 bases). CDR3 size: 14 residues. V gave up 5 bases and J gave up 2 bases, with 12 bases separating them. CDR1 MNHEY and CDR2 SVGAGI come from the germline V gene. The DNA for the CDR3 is TGTGCCAGCAGTCCCGGGACAACGAACTATGGCTACACCTTC. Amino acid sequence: CASSPGTTNYGYTF.